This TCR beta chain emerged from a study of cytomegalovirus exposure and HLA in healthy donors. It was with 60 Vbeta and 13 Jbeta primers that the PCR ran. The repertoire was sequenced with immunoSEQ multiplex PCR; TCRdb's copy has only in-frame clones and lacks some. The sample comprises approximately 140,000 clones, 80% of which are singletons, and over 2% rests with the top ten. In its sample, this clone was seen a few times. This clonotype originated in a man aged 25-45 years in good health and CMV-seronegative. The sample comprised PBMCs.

The CDR3 spells CASSFQGENEKLFF. CDR3 nucleotide sequence: TGTGCCAGCAGTTTCCAGGGGGAGAATGAAAAACTGTTTTTT. The V call is TRBV2, the J call TRBJ1-4; 7 positions agree with TRBD1. V shed 5 bases, J shed 5 bases, and the junction held 5 bases outside the gene matches. The CDR3 is 14 residues long. In germline, CDR1 is SNHLY, CDR2 FYNNEI.